Sequencing of this TCR beta chain was carried out in a study of CD8+ T cells in alopecia areata. Following extraction, RNA underwent reverse transcription to cDNA, which served as the sequencing template. Here immunoSEQ multiplex PCR was the method, and the copy in TCRdb shows in-frame clones only, minus some. The sample lists 250,000 or so clones; roughly two thirds were seen once. The CDR3 consists of 13 residues. V lost 0 bases to trimming and J lost 10 bases, with 11 bases between them. Germline CDR1 and CDR2: SGHRS and YFSETQ. Sequenced material: CD4+ T cells sorted from blood, taken at week 0. The TCR originated in a human donor with alopecia areata. The chain joins TRBV5-1 to TRBJ2-1; the D gene is possibly TRBD1 (5 bases). This CDR3 is CASSLAKGYEQFF. Written as DNA, the CDR3 is TGCGCCAGCAGCTTGGCCAAGGGGTACGAGCAGTTCTTC.